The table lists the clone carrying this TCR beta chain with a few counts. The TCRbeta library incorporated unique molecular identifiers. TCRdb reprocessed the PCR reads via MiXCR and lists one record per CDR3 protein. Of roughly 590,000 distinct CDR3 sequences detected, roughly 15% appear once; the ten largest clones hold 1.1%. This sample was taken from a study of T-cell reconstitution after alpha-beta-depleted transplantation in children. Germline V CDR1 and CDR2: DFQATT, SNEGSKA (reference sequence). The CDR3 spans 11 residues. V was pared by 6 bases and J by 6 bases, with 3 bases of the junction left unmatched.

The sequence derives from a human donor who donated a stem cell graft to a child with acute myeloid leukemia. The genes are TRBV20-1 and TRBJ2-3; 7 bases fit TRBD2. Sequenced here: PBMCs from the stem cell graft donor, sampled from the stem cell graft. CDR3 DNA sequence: TGCAGTGCCACCGGGGGGGATACGCAGTATTTT. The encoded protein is CSATGGDTQYF.